This T cell receptor (beta chain) was observed in a study of cytomegalovirus exposure and HLA in healthy donors. Findings and limits, study-wide: The study designated 150 to 200 TCR beta chains cytomegalovirus-associated. Presence/absence analyses supposed approximately even sequencing depth among donors.

The PCR used 60 Vbeta and 13 Jbeta primers. Here immunoSEQ multiplex PCR was the method, and the copy in TCRdb shows in-frame clones only, minus some. The sample has approximately 30,000 clones, and its top ten clones hold roughly 3.2%. Germline values: CDR1 MGHRA, CDR2 YSYEKL. Trimming cost V 3 bases and J 0 bases, with 15 bases left between them. The CDR3 has 17 residues. A remark on this clone: Its antigen remains unknown.

The rearrangement uses TRBV4-1 and TRBJ2-4; D gene unclear. The specimen was PBMCs. This clonotype originated in a man aged 35-49 years in good health and CMV-seronegative. The CDR3 region has the DNA TGCGCCAGCAGCCAGCTACTCCCCCGGGTAGCCAAAAACATTCAGTACTTC. Its translation is CASSQLLPRVAKNIQYF.